This TCR beta chain stems from a study of CD8+ T cells in alopecia areata (dated by TCRdb to about 2018). Regarding the study in general: Skin from C3H/HeJ donors aged roughly 6-12 months with spontaneous alopecia was grafted onto female C3H/HeJ recipients aged roughly 6-10 weeks. RNA was extracted with the PAXgene miRNA kit for fixed scalp, the miRNeasy kit for PBMCs, and the RNeasy kit for mouse skin. The study used high-throughput TCRbeta sequencing to examine T cell clonal expansion in alopecia areata, in both the C3H/HeJ mouse model and human patients. Scalp clonality was compared across normal scalp (n=4), patchy alopecia areata scalp (n=8), and alopecia totalis/universalis scalp (n=8). Amplification of TCRbeta CDR3 regions was done by immunoSEQ multiplex PCR using 35 Vbeta forward primers and 13 Jbeta reverse primers. On the human side, TCRbeta sequencing was run on scalp tissue and on sorted CD4+ and CD8+ peripheral blood T cells from healthy controls and from alopecia areata patients with either patchy or totalis/universalis disease.

Pooled mouse cutaneous lymph node cells were stained for CD4, CD8alpha, NKG2D, NKG2ACE and other markers, then sorted on a BD Influx. Summary of the overall study and its limitations: Shared TCR sequences between patients were less evident than in mice, which may be partly attributable to HLA diversity in the patient population. Compared with normal scalp, lesional scalp, particularly in alopecia totalis/universalis, had higher clonality and more expanded CD8+ clones, which suggests antigenic drive. Scalp TCR repertoire analysis is complicated because resident alphabeta T cells in normal human skin are also sequenced, whereas mouse skin is dominated by gammadelta T cells.

Library preparation used the immunoSEQ multiplex PCR assay. RNA was extracted from all samples and reverse transcribed into cDNA, which served as template for TCR sequencing. SuperScript III was used for first-strand cDNA synthesis, primed with a 2:1 mix of oligo-dT and random hexamers. A synthetic immune receptor repertoire was used to assess amplification bias, and residual bias was removed computationally. Libraries were sequenced on Illumina HiSeq with 60 bp reads covering the CDR3, read from J toward V. Turning to the authors' computational methods: Raw reads were preprocessed to remove errors, and CDR3 was defined by IMGT conventions from the conserved cysteine to phenylalanine. Clonality was computed by normalizing Shannon entropy by log2 of the number of productive unique TCRs and subtracting the result from 1. Scalp TCRbeta sequences were cross-referenced with sorted blood CD4 and CD8 repertoires so that the CD4 or CD8 identity of scalp clones could be inferred. As stored in TCRdb, this immuneACCESS dataset retains in-frame rearrangements with V and J assigned. A fraction of the clones does not appear; measured against another copy, unresolved V genes explain less than half of the discrepancy, and the remainder lacks a known reason. For V, J and clone size, that table is used; D and trimming come from the DNA. For this sample the table reports under 350,000 clones, with no clone seen just once. More than 1% of the sample rests with the top ten.

This clone was observed a few times. Its recognized antigen is unknown. As a mouse receptor, it takes its gene names and germline sequences from the mouse. This same CDR3 is encoded by further DNA sequences in the sample. The receptor was isolated from a C3H/HeJ mouse with alopecia areata. The haplotype of this strain at the MHC is H2-k. Specimen: CD4+ T cells sorted from a lymph node.

Incomplete CDR3 DNA: TGTGCCAGCAGCCAAGATCGGGACAGGGGGTATGCT. This yields the protein CASSQDRDRGYA. The complete CDR3 reads CASSQDRDRGYAEQFF. The chain joins TRBV5 to TRBJ2-1, and 11 junction bases match TRBD1. The sequence runs out 4 residues before the end of the CDR3; the remainder is reconstructed from the germline J gene. There are 16 amino acids in the CDR3, from cysteine to phenylalanine inclusive. The DNA has 36 bases, all within the CDR3, and is read from base 1. V lost 0 bases and J lost 4 bases, and the count of bases not matched to a germline gene is 2. Via the germline V gene (reference sequence), CDR1 is LGHNA and CDR2 YNLKQL.